This T cell receptor (beta chain) is drawn from a study of spatial heterogeneity in lung cancer. This clonotype was detected many times. The antigen is not known. J lost 2 bases, V lost 3 bases, and 2 bases had no gene match. From germline, CDR1 is SGHAT and CDR2 FQNNGV. The CDR3 has 14 residues. Time point in this sample: sample taken at primary tumor resection. TCRdb reanalysed the 5' RACE reads using MiXCR and keeps one entry per CDR3 protein. This table holds roughly 11,000 distinct CDR3 sequences, less than 15% found once. Regarding the study as a whole: Counts of expanded alpha and beta TCRs within tumors tracked the tumor nonsynonymous mutation count.

This chain links TRBV11-2 with TRBJ2-5; 8 nucleotides line up with TRBD2. Sequences were derived from lung tumor tissue, sampled at surgery. The clonotype originates from a male donor with early-stage non-small cell lung cancer. This CDR3 is CASSFSGKQETQYF. The CDR3, as DNA: TGTGCCAGCAGCTTTAGCGGGAAACAAGAGACCCAGTACTTC.